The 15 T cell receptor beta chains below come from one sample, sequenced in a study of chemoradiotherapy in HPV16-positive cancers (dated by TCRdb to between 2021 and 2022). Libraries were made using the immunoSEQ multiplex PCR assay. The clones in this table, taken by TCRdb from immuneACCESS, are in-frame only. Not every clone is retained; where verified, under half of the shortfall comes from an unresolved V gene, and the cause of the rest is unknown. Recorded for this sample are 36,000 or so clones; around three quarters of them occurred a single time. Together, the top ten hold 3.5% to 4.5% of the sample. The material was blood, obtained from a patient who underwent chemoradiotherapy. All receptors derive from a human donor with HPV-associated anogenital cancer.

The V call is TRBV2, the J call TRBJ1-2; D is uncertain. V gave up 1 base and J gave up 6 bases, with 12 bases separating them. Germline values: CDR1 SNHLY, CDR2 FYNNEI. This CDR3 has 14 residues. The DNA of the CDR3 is TGTGCCAGCAGTGAAGGTGGGGAGGTGAATGGCTACACCTTC. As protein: CASSEGGEVNGYTF.

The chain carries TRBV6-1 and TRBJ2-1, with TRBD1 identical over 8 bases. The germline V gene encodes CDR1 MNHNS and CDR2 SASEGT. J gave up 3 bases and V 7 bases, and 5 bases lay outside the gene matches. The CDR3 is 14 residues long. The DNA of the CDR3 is TGTGCCAGCATGAGACAGGGGAGCTACAATGAGCAGTTCTTC. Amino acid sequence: CASMRQGSYNEQFF.

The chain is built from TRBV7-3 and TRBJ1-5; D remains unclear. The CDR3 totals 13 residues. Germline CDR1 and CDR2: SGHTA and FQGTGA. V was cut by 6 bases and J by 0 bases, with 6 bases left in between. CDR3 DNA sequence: TGTGCCAGCAGTCTTTTTAGCAATCAGCCCCAGCATTTT. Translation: CASSLFSNQPQHF.

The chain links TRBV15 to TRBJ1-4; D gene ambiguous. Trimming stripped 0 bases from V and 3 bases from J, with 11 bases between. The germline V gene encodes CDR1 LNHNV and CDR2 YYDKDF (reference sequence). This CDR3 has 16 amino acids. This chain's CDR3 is CATSRDPSAANEKLFF. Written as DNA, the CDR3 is TGTGCCACCAGCAGAGACCCGTCCGCGGCTAATGAAAAACTGTTTTTT.

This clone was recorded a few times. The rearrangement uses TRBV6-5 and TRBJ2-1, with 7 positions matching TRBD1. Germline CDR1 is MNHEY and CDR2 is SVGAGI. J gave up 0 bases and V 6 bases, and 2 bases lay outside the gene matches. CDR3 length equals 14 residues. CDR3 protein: CASSRQGSYNEQFF. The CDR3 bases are TGTGCCAGCAGCCGACAGGGCTCCTACAATGAGCAGTTCTTC.

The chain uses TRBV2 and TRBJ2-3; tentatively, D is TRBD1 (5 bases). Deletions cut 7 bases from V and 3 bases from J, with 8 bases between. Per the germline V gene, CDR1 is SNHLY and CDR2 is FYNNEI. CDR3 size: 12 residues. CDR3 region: CASNAGTDTQYF. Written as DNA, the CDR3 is TGTGCCAGCAACGCAGGGACAGATACGCAGTATTTT.

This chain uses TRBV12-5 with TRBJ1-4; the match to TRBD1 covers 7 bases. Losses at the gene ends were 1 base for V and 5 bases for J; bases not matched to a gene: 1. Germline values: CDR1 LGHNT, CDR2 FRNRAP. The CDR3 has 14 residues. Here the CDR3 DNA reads TGTGCTAGTGGTTTGGGACAGGGAAATGAAAAACTGTTTTTT. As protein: CASGLGQGNEKLFF. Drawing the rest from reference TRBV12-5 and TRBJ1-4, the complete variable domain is DARVTQTPRHKVTEMGQEVTMRCQPILGHNTVFWYRQTMMQGLELLAYFRNRAPLDDSGMPKDRFSAEMPDATLATLKIQPSEPRDSAVYFCASGLGQGNEKLFFGSGTQLSVL.

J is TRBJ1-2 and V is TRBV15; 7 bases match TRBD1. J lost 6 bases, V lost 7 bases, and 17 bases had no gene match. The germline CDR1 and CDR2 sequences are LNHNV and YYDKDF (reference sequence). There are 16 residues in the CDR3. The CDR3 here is CATTPVTGPGKDGYTF. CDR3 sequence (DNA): TGTGCCACCACCCCAGTGACAGGGCCAGGAAAGGATGGCTACACCTTC.

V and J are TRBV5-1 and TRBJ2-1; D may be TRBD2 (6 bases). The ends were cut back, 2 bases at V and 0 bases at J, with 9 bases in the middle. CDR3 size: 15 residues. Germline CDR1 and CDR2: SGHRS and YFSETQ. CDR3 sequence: CASSFGGGSYNEQFF. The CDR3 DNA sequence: TGCGCCAGCAGCTTCGGGGGAGGCTCCTACAATGAGCAGTTCTTC.

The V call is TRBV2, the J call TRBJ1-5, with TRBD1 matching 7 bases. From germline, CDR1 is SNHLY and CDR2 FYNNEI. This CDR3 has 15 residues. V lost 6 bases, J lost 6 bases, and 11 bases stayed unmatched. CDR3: CASRTTGTVGQPQHF. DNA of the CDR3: TGTGCCAGCAGGACAACCGGGACAGTAGGTCAGCCCCAGCATTTT.

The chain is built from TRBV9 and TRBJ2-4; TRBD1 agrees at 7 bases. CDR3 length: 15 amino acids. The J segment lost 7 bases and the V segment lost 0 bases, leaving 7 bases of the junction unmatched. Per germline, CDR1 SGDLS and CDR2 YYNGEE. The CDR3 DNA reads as TGTGCCAGCAGCGTAGATCTAGGGGGCTGGAACATTCAGTACTTC. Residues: CASSVDLGGWNIQYF.

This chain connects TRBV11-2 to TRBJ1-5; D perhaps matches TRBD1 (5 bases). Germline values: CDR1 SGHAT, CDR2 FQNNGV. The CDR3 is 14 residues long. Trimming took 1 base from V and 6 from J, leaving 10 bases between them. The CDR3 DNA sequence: TGTGCCAGCAGCTTAGTGGGGGGGACTCAGCCCCAGCATTTT. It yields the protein CASSLVGGTQPQHF.

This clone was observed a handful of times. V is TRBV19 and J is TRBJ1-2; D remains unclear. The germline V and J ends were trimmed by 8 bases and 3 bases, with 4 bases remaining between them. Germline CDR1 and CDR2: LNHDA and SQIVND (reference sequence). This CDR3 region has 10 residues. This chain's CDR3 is CASGDYGYTF. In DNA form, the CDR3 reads TGTGCCAGTGGGGACTATGGCTACACCTTC.

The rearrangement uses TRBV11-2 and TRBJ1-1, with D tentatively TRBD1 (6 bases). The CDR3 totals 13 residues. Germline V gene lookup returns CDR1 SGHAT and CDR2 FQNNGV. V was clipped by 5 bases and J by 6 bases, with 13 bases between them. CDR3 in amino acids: CASSLRQEAEAFF. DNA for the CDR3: TGTGCCAGCAGCCTCCGACAGGAGGCTGAAGCTTTCTTT.

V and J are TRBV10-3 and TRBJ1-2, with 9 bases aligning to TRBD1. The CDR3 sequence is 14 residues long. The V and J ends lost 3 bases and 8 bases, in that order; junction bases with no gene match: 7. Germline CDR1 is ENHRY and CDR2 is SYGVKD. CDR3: CAISELQGAGGYTF. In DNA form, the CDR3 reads TGTGCCATCAGTGAACTACAGGGGGCGGGCGGCTACACCTTC.